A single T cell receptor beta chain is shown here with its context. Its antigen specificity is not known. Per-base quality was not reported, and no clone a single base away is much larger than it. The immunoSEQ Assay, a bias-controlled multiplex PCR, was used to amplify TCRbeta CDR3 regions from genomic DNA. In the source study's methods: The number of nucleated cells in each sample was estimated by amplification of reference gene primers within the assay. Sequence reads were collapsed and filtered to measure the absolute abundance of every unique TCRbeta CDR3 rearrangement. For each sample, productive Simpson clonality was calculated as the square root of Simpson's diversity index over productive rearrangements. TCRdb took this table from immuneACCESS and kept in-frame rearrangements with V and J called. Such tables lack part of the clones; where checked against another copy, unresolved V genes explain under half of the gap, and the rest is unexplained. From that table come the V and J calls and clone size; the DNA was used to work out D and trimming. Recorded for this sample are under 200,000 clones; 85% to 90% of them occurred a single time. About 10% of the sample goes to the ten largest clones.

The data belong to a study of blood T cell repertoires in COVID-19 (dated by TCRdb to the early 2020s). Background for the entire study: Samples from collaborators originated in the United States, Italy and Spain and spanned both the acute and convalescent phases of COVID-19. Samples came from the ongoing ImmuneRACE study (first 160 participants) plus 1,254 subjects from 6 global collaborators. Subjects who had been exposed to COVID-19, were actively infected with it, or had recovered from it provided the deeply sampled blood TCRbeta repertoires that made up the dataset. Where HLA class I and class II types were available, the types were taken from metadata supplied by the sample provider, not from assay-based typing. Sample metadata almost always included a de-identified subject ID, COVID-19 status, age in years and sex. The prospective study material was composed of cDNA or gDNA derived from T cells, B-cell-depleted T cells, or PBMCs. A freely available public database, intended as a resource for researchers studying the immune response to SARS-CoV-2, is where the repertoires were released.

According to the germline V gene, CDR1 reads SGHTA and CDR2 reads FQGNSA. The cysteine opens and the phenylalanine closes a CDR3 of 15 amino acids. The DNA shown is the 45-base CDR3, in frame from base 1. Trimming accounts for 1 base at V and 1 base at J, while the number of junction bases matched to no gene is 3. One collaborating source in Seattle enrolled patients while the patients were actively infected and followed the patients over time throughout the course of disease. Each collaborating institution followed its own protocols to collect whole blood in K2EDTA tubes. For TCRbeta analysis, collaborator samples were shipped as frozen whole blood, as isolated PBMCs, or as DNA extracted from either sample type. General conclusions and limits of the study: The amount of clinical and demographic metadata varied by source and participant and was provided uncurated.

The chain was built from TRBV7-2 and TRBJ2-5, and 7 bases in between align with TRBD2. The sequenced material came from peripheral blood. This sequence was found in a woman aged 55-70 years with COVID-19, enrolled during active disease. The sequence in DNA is TGTGCCAGCAGCTTAGGAGCGGGGAGCCAAGAGACCCAGTACTTC. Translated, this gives CASSLGAGSQETQYF. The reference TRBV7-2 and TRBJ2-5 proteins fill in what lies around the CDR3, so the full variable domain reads GAGVSQSPSNKVTEKGKDVELRCDPISGHTALYWYRQSLGQGLEFLIYFQGNSAPDKSGLPSDRFSAERTGGSVSTLTIQRTQQEDSAVYLCASSLGAGSQETQYFGPGTRLLVL.